A single sample gave rise to the 23 T cell receptor beta chains below, sequenced in a study of cytomegalovirus exposure and HLA in healthy donors (dated by TCRdb to 2015 to 2018). The library was built by means of the immunoSEQ multiplex PCR assay. For the multiplex PCR, a mixture combining 60 forward primers for TCR Vbeta segments and 13 reverse primers for TCR Jbeta segments was used. This is the immuneACCESS table as TCRdb keeps it, with only in-frame sequences that have V and J called. A part of the clones is gone; compared with another copy, unresolved V genes explain less than half, and the rest is unexplained. The sample table contains more than 130,000 clones; only one count was recorded for 70% to 75% of them. Clones ranked in the top ten supply under 15% of the sample. Sequencing used PBMCs. The source is a human donor in good health.

The chain recombines TRBV7-8 with TRBJ1-5, with unresolved D. CDR1 and CDR2 from the germline V gene are SGHVS and FQNEAQ. Trimming shortened V by 2 bases and J by 0 bases, and 11 bases separated the two germline ends. The CDR3 length is 16 residues. The CDR3 reads CASSLLQRYSNQPQHF. The DNA of the CDR3 is TGTGCCAGCAGCTTACTCCAGCGATATAGCAATCAGCCCCAGCATTTT.

This rearrangement joins TRBV5-6 to TRBJ2-3; D is perhaps TRBD2 (6 bases). Germline loops: CDR1 SGHDT, CDR2 YYEEEE. This CDR3 has 12 amino acids. The ends were cut back, 3 bases at V and 11 bases at J, with 13 bases in the middle. CDR3 nucleotide sequence: TGTGCCAGCAGCTGGCAATGGAGGGGGCAGTATTTT. It encodes CASSWQWRGQYF.

The chain is built from TRBV18 and TRBJ2-3; D is unresolved. The CDR3 has 15 residues. Trimming took 5 bases from V and 0 from J, leaving 12 bases between them. The germline V gene encodes CDR1 KGHSH and CDR2 LQKENI. DNA of the CDR3: TGTGCCAGCTCATTACTACCCGGTAGCACAGATACGCAGTATTTT. Encoded protein: CASSLLPGSTDTQYF.

V and J are TRBV18 and TRBJ1-1; D is perhaps TRBD1 (6 bases). The germline CDR1 and CDR2 sequences are KGHSH and LQKENI. V lost 1 base to trimming and J lost 1 base, with 7 bases between them. CDR3 size: 14 residues. The CDR3 sequence is CASSPRGQNTEAFF. The CDR3 DNA sequence: TGTGCCAGCTCACCACGGGGACAGAACACTGAAGCTTTCTTT.

V usage is TRBV2 and J usage is TRBJ2-3; no clear D gene. Trimming removed 5 bases from V and 0 bases from J, with 15 bases in between. The CDR3 covers 16 residues. Germline CDR1 reads SNHLY; CDR2 reads FYNNEI. The CDR3, as DNA: TGTGCCAGCAGTCCCCCGGGTCAGCTAAGCACAGATACGCAGTATTTT. Translated: CASSPPGQLSTDTQYF.

The table lists this clone with a count of one. V is TRBV9 and J is TRBJ1-4, with a tentative D call TRBD1 (6 bases). The CDR3 has 14 residues. Deletions cut 3 bases from V and 8 bases from J, with 14 bases between. CDR1 and CDR2 (germline): SGDLS, YYNGEE. The CDR3 is CASSAGQGTEKLFF. The CDR3 coding sequence is TGTGCCAGCAGCGCGGGACAAGGAACGGAAAAACTGTTTTTT.

The chain combines TRBV5-1 with TRBJ2-5, with 7 bases lining up with TRBD1. Germline CDR1 and CDR2: SGHRS and YFSETQ. This CDR3 has 15 residues. J lost 5 bases, V lost 4 bases, and 11 bases had no gene match. The CDR3 region has the DNA TGCGCCAGCAGCGATGTCCGGGACAGCATCGAGACCCAGTACTTC. Encoded protein: CASSDVRDSIETQYF.

This clone was observed a few times. This chain connects TRBV4-2 to TRBJ1-4; TRBD1 agrees at 8 bases. The V gene's germline CDR1 is LGHNA and CDR2 YNFKEQ. With 3 bases clipped from V and 7 bases from J, the junction kept 7 bases outside the gene matches. The CDR3 is 15 residues long. CDR3 sequence (DNA): TGTGCCAGCAGCCACAACACAGGGGGTGGTGAAAAACTGTTTTTT. Protein product: CASSHNTGGGEKLFF.

This clone was detected only a few times. The rearrangement links TRBV5-8 to TRBJ1-4; possible D gene TRBD1, 5 bases. Trimming left V 3 bases short and J 5 bases short, with 14 bases between. Germline CDR1 and CDR2: SGHTS and YDEGEE. This CDR3 has 15 residues. The CDR3 coding sequence is TGTGCCAGCAGCTCTCAGGGCACCTTGAATGAAAAACTGTTTTTT. It codes for CASSSQGTLNEKLFF.

The gene calls are TRBV30 and TRBJ1-5; weak D call: TRBD1 (5 bases). CDR3 length: 15 residues. Trimming removed 1 base from V and 6 bases from J, with 16 bases in between. Germline CDR1 GTSNPN, CDR2 SVGIG (reference sequence). The CDR3 DNA reads TGTGCCTGGAGTGCCTCGACGGACATAGGTCAGCCCCAGCATTTT. Translated: CAWSASTDIGQPQHF.

The V gene is TRBV5-1, the J gene TRBJ2-7, with D possibly TRBD2 on 7 matching bases. Germline CDR1 reads SGHRS; CDR2 reads YFSETQ. V was shortened by 1 base and J by 2 bases, with 13 bases between the two germline ends. This CDR3 contains 15 residues. The CDR3 region has the DNA TGCGCCAGCAGCTTGTCGGGGGGCGACACCTACGAGCAGTACTTC. This sequence encodes CASSLSGGDTYEQYF.

This chain joins TRBV10-3 and TRBJ1-1, with 10 bases aligning to TRBD1. J was trimmed by 4 bases and V by 6 bases; bases with no gene match: 5. Germline V gene data show CDR1 as ENHRY and CDR2 as SYGVKD. This CDR3 is 14 amino acids long. In DNA form, the CDR3 reads TGTGCCATCAGAGATCGGACAGGGGGCACTGAAGCTTTCTTT. Amino acid sequence: CAIRDRTGGTEAFF.

The sample holds a few counts of this clone. The V call is TRBV18, the J call TRBJ1-1, with D possibly matching TRBD1 (5 bases). The CDR3 loop spans 16 amino acids. V dropped 2 bases and J dropped 6 bases, with 19 bases sitting between them. Germline lookup yields CDR1 KGHSH and CDR2 LQKENI. The CDR3 region is CASSPNTRAPGAEAFF. The CDR3 region has the DNA TGTGCCAGCTCACCAAACACACGGGCTCCGGGGGCTGAAGCTTTCTTT.

This chain uses TRBV19 with TRBJ2-1, with D perhaps TRBD2 (6 bases). The germline V gene encodes CDR1 LNHDA and CDR2 SQIVND (reference sequence). V was pared by 3 bases and J by 7 bases, with 10 bases between. This CDR3 is built from 13 residues. The CDR3 region has the DNA TGTGCCAGTAGTATTTGGGGGGAAAATGAGCAGTTCTTC. Translation gives CASSIWGENEQFF. The full variable domain, in which reference TRBV19 and TRBJ2-1 provide the parts outside the CDR3, is DGGITQSPKYLFRKEGQNVTLSCEQNLNHDAMYWYRQDPGQGLRLIYYSQIVNDFQKGDIAEGYSVSREKKESFPLTVTSAQKNPTAFYLCASSIWGENEQFFGPGTRLTVL.

V and J are TRBV29-1 and TRBJ2-5, with 8 bases lining up with TRBD1. The CDR3 length is 13 residues. The ends lost 0 bases at V and 5 bases at J; junction bases unmatched: 2. The germline gives CDR1 SQVTM, CDR2 ANQGSEA. CDR3 bases: TGCAGCGTTGAAGACAGGGGGCACGAGACCCAGTACTTC. It translates to CSVEDRGHETQYF.

This chain uses TRBV27 with TRBJ1-4, with 7 bases identical to TRBD1. J lost 1 base, V lost 3 bases, and 5 bases had no gene match. Germline CDR1 reads MNHEY; CDR2 reads SMNVEV (reference sequence). The CDR3 loop spans 16 amino acids. The CDR3 DNA is TGTGCCAGCAGTTTGGAAAACAGGGGAACTAATGAAAAACTGTTTTTT. Amino acids: CASSLENRGTNEKLFF.

The CDR3 DNA reads as TGTGCCAGTAGTCTACAGGATAATCAGCCCCAGCATTTT. The encoded protein is CASSLQDNQPQHF. The chain combines TRBV19 with TRBJ1-5; a weak D match, TRBD1 (5 bases). Between the trimmed V and J ends, which lost 5 bases and 4 bases, there was a span of 9 bases. CDR3 length: 13 amino acids. CDR1 LNHDA and CDR2 SQIVND come from the germline V gene (reference sequence).

The gene calls are TRBV7-2 and TRBJ1-2; D ambiguous. The CDR3 loop spans 13 amino acids. The V gene's germline CDR1 is SGHTA and CDR2 FQGNSA. V lost 4 bases and J lost 8, with 14 bases in between. CDR3 residues: CASSSSNELGYTF. The CDR3 DNA is TGTGCCAGCAGCTCAAGTAACGAGTTGGGCTACACCTTC.

The chain joins TRBV9 to TRBJ2-2, with 7 bases aligning to TRBD1. V lost 1 base to trimming and J lost 6 bases; unmatched junction nucleotides: 12. CDR3 length: 17 amino acids. The germline gives CDR1 SGDLS, CDR2 YYNGEE. The CDR3: CASSVRRQGLKAGELFF. The CDR3, as DNA: TGTGCCAGCAGCGTACGGAGACAGGGATTGAAGGCCGGGGAGCTGTTTTTT. Variable domain in full (rest from reference TRBV9 and TRBJ2-2): DSGVTQTPKHLITATGQRVTLRCSPRSGDLSVYWYQQSLDQGLQFLIQYYNGEERAKGNILERFSAQQFPDLHSELNLSSLELGDSALYFCASSVRRQGLKAGELFFGEGSRLTVL.

Regarding this clone: The sample carries other DNA sequences with the same CDR3. This chain uses TRBV5-1 with TRBJ1-1; TRBD1 matches at 10 bases. The CDR3 consists of 15 residues. Germline V gene lookup returns CDR1 SGHRS and CDR2 YFSETQ. V gave up 0 bases and J gave up 2 bases; unmatched junction bases: 1. This CDR3 is CASSLGTGGNTEAFF. In DNA form, the CDR3 reads TGCGCCAGCAGCTTGGGGACAGGGGGAAACACTGAAGCTTTCTTT.

The chain joins TRBV30 to TRBJ2-7; 8 positions agree with TRBD1. Germline V lookup: CDR1 GTSNPN, CDR2 SVGIG (reference sequence). The CDR3 sequence is 13 residues long. The trim removed 5 bases at V and 2 bases at J, leaving 5 bases unmatched. The CDR3 protein is CAWSRDRTYEQYF. CDR3 nucleotides: TGTGCCTGGTCCCGGGACAGGACCTACGAGCAGTACTTC.

The J gene is TRBJ2-3, the V gene TRBV5-1; 10 bases are shared with TRBD2. V lost 4 bases, J lost 4 bases, and 9 bases stayed unmatched. The CDR3 consists of 16 residues. Germline V CDR1 and CDR2: SGHRS, YFSETQ. The DNA for the CDR3 is TGCGCCAGCAGCCCCCAGGTAGCGGGGGGACCAGATACGCAGTATTTT. This sequence encodes CASSPQVAGGPDTQYF.

The chain employs TRBV6-1 and TRBJ2-3, with TRBD2 matching 10 bases. The CDR3 is 17 residues long. With V trimmed by 1 base and J by 0 bases, 4 bases remained unmatched. From germline, CDR1 is MNHNS and CDR2 SASEGT. This chain's CDR3 is CASSEGSGGGSTDTQYF. The CDR3, as DNA: TGTGCCAGCAGTGAAGGGAGCGGGGGGGGTAGCACAGATACGCAGTATTTT.